This T cell receptor (beta chain) was captured in a study of shared clonotypes between healthy human individuals (TCRdb year 2020). Concerning the study at large: The cohort included a few men and a couple of women between 18 and 49 years of age. To estimate repertoire size and how much clonotype sharing occurs between individuals, the study deeply sequenced the blood TCR repertoires of several healthy adults. Per donor, three plates each were used for CD4 naive and CD4 memory, two for CD8 naive, and one for CD8 memory. Libraries were prepared and TCR repertoires were sequenced by different laboratories using diverse techniques, in order to increase sequencing depth and limit assay-specific biases. Leukapheresis yielded between about 0.94 and 9 billion PBMCs per donor.

From V the trimming removes 0 bases and from J it removes 4 bases, while the gene matches leave 10 bases of the junction unaccounted for. The germline V gene encodes CDR1 MGHRA and CDR2 YSYEKL. Taken from cysteine to phenylalanine, the CDR3 has 17 residues. Of the read, only the CDR3 DNA is kept; its 51 bases are in frame from base 1. General study outcomes and caveats: Even with the large sequencing depth, rarefaction of the sorted-subset datasets indicated that sequencing was incomplete. Higher generation probabilities were observed for clonotypes shared by all four sorted-subset donors than for non-shared clonotypes. Sampling was restricted to blood, and TCR repertoires in tissue are likely to differ from TCR repertoires in blood. Pairwise subsampling indicated that sequencing depth was expected to affect the degree of clonotype sharing among donors. About 5% of naive CD4, 3.5% of naive CD8, 2.3% of memory CD4, and over 0.35% of memory CD8 clonotypes were shared across several donors. The small number of donors limited the genetic and exposure-history diversity represented. Estimated clonotype richness was generally larger for naive than for memory subsets.

Concerning this clone: The target of this receptor is not known. Base qualities are not provided; no much larger clone lies one nucleotide away.

TCR CDR3 regions were amplified from genomic DNA by multiplex PCR using the deep immunoSEQ assay. For each cell subset, the extracted genomic DNA was distributed evenly across all wells of several immunoSEQ 96-well plates, and each plate served as one replicate. Each replicate PCR for sorted subsets received about 210 ng genomic DNA, equal to tens of thousands of T cell genomes. Purified libraries were quantified with a Qubit 3.0 fluorometer, sized on a Bioanalyzer 2100, and re-quantified with the KAPA Library Quantification kit. A separate single-read 150-cycle Illumina NextSeq 550 flow cell was used to sequence each immunoSEQ 96-well plate. The published analysis was carried out like this. The immunoSEQ output contained only junctional sequences without quality scores, so filtering could not match that applied to full-length reads. To assign V/J genes and CDR3, sequences were annotated using PyIR, a Python wrapper for IgBLAST v1.9, with IMGT germline references. Reads were removed for weak V/J assignments (E-value above 1e-6), missing CDR3, stop codons, out-of-frame junctions, or ambiguous translated residues. V3J clonotypes were defined as sequences sharing the same inferred V gene, J gene, and CDR3 amino acid sequence. The percentage overlap between two repertoires was calculated by dividing the number of shared unique clonotypes by the size of the smaller repertoire. Three approaches were used to assess repertoire richness: RTK rarefaction, the Chao1 estimator, and Recon v2.1 estimates of unobserved clonotypes. For all TCRbeta clonotypes obtained by the gDNA method from a handful of donors, generation probabilities were computed with OLGA. TCRdb provides this immuneACCESS table in a form limited to in-frame rearrangements. Some clones are lacking; in checked studies, under half of them reflect an unresolved V gene, and why the rest are absent is not known. V and J calls and clone size are as listed in that table; D and trimming were resolved from the DNA. This sample gives around 2.5 million clones in total; approximately 93% of them show up just once. The ten largest clones capture 0.36% of the sample.

The donors were healthy, HIV-negative adults with no recently reported acute infections or vaccinations. All donors were Caucasian adults living in Nashville, Tennessee, USA. Magnetic negative selection was used to enrich CD4+ T cells, after which naive cells were positively selected on CD45RA and the negative fraction became the memory subset. Blood was obtained by leukapheresis, after which PBMCs were separated by Ficoll-Histopaque density gradient centrifugation and cryopreserved in liquid nitrogen vapor phase. Analytical flow cytometry was used to check the purity and quantity of each magnetically sorted T cell population. Genomic DNA was isolated from each sorted fraction and quantified by UV absorbance on a Nanodrop 2000c.

Material for sequencing was naive CD4+ T cells from PBMCs. The cell subset or site tag for this specimen amounts to: CD45RA+ positively selected. The clonotype was recovered from a man younger than 30 in good health. Some clones in this sample may be carry-over from other donors' samples. Here the chain combines TRBV4-1 and TRBJ2-7, with 9 bases matching TRBD1. The sequenced DNA is TGCGCCAGCAGCCAAGATTCTGGACTGACAGGGGGATACGAGCAGTACTTC. Its protein reads: CASSQDSGLTGGYEQYF.